This T cell receptor beta chain was identified during a study of cytomegalovirus exposure and HLA in healthy donors. PCR involved 60 Vbeta and 13 Jbeta primers. Some clones are missing from TCRdb's copy, which holds only in-frame ones; the method was immunoSEQ multiplex PCR. The table lists some 200,000 clones, around 80% of them singletons. General study points: As a later analysis showed, several of the most significant clusters appeared to be linked to common viral pathogens. The authors excluded some V segments, including TRBV6-2 and TRBV6-3, as indistinguishable. Most TCRs appeared rarely, but some public TCRs recurred in many donors. Cytomegalovirus association was listed for around 180 TCR beta chains.

This CDR3 spans 16 amino acids. The J segment lost 4 bases and the V segment lost 9 bases, leaving 15 bases of the junction unmatched. Germline assignment: CDR1 SNHLY and CDR2 FYNNEI. As for this clone: Its antigen is as yet unknown.

Source material: PBMCs. V is TRBV2 and J is TRBJ1-3; 7 nucleotides align to TRBD1. The sequence derives from a man in his forties or fifties in good health and CMV-seropositive. Written as DNA, the CDR3 is TGTGCCAGTAACCAACAAGACAGGGAAATCGGAAACACCATATATTTT. Translating gives CASNQQDREIGNTIYF.